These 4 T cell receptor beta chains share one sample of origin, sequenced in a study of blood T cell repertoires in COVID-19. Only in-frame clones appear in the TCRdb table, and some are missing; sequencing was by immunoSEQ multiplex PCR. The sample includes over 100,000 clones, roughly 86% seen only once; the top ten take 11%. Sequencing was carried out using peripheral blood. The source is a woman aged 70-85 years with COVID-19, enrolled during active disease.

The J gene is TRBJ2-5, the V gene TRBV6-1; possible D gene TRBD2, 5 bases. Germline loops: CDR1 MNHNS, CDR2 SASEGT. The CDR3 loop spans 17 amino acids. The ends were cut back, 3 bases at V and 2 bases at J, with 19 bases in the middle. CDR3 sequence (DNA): TGTGCCAGCAGTGAGGAAGCGAGGGTCTTGGGTCAAGAGACCCAGTACTTC. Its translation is CASSEEARVLGQETQYF.

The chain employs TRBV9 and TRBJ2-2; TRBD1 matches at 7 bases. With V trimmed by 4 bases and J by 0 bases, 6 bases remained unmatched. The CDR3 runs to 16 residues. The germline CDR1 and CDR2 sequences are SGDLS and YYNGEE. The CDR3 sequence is CASSPGTAANTGELFF. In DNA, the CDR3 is TGTGCCAGCAGCCCCGGGACAGCCGCGAACACCGGGGAGCTGTTTTTT.

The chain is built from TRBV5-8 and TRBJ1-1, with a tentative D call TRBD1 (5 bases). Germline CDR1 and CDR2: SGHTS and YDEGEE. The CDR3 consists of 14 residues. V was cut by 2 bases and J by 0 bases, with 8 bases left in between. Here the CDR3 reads CASSFRVLNTEAFF. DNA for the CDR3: TGTGCCAGCAGCTTCAGGGTTTTGAACACTGAAGCTTTCTTT.

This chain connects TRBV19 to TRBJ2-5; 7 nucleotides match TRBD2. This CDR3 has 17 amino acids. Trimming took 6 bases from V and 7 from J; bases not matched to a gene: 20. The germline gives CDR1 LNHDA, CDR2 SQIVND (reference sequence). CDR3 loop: CASSDREGLPSWGTQYF. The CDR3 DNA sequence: TGTGCCAGTAGCGATAGGGAGGGCCTGCCCTCGTGGGGGACCCAGTACTTC.